A selection of T cell receptor beta chains follows, all from one sample in a study of cytomegalovirus exposure and HLA in healthy donors. Sequencing was performed with immunoSEQ multiplex PCR; in TCRdb, only in-frame clones are kept and a portion is missing. The sample consists of about 200,000 clones, roughly 74% of them appearing once. What was sequenced was PBMCs. All receptors derive from a woman aged 25-40 years in good health and CMV-seropositive. CDR3s include the opening cysteine and the closing phenylalanine or tryptophan. A D gene is named only where the DNA matches it firmly. A clone size is listed for some rows: how often the clone was seen (once, few, many), or a class if it is expanded.

TRBJ1-2,TRBD1,NA,TRBV6-1,CASSRDRASYGYTF,TGTGCCAGCAGCCGGGACAGGGCGAGCTATGGCTACACCTTC
TRBJ1-2,TRBD1,NA,TRBV12-5,CASGYWGDRGDGYTF,TGTGCTAGTGGTTACTGGGGGGACAGGGGGGACGGCTACACCTTC
TRBJ2-2,NA,NA,TRBV12-5,CASGLSGATGELFF,TGTGCTAGTGGTTTGAGCGGAGCCACCGGGGAGCTGTTTTTT
TRBJ2-2,TRBD1,NA,TRBV6-4,CASSLTGRETGELFF,TGTGCCAGCAGCTTGACAGGGCGAGAGACCGGGGAGCTGTTTTTT
TRBJ2-3,NA,once,TRBV7-8,CASSLVREDTQYF,TGTGCCAGCAGCTTGGTCCGAGAAGATACGCAGTATTTT
TRBJ2-7,NA,NA,TRBV4-3,CASSQETGRSYEQYF,TGCGCCAGCAGCCAAGAAACAGGGCGATCCTACGAGCAGTACTTC
TRBJ2-5,NA,NA,TRBV28,CASSSRAGSETQYF,TGTGCCAGCAGTTCGAGGGCAGGCTCGGAGACCCAGTACTTC
TRBJ1-1,NA,NA,TRBV28,CASSFLSTLQAFF,TGTGCCAGCAGCTTTCTCTCGACATTACAAGCTTTCTTT
TRBJ2-7,NA,NA,TRBV28,CASSSNRLAGPYEQYF,TGTGCCAGCAGTTCCAACCGACTTGCGGGACCCTACGAGCAGTACTTC
TRBJ2-5,TRBD2,NA,TRBV27,CASRLVGGGETQYF,TGTGCCAGTCGGTTGGTCGGGGGAGGGGAGACCCAGTACTTC
TRBJ1-1,NA,NA,TRBV30,CAWRGSFWTEAFF,TGTGCCTGGAGAGGGAGCTTTTGGACTGAAGCTTTCTTT